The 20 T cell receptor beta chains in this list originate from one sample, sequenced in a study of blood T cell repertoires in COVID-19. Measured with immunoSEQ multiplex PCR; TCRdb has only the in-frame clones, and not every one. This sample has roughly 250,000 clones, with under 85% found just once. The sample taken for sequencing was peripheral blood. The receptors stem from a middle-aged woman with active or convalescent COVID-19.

This CDR3 is CASSSYRGGVLGAFF. The CDR3 DNA reads as TGTGCCAGCAGCTCATACAGGGGGGGTGTACTTGGGGCTTTCTTT. The rearrangement links TRBV7-2 to TRBJ1-1, with 8 bases identical to TRBD1. Germline CDR1 reads SGHTA; CDR2 reads FQGNSA. V shed 4 bases and J 11 bases; nucleotides not matched to a gene: 15. The length of the CDR3 is 15 residues.

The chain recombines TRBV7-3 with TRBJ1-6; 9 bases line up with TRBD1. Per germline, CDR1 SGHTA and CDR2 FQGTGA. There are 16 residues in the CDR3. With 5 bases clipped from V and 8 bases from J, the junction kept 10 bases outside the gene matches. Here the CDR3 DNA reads TGTGCCAGCAGCCCCCGGACAGGGGTGGTTTATTCACCCCTCCACTTT. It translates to CASSPRTGVVYSPLHF.

The CDR3 DNA is TGTGCCATCAGTGAGTCGTGGGCGAGCTCTGGGGCCAACGTCCTGACTTTC. Amino acid sequence: CAISESWASSGANVLTF. The chain is built from TRBV10-3 and TRBJ2-6; D not certain. Germline V gives CDR1 ENHRY, CDR2 SYGVKD. The length of the CDR3 is 17 residues. Trimming took 0 bases from V and 0 from J, leaving 9 bases between them.

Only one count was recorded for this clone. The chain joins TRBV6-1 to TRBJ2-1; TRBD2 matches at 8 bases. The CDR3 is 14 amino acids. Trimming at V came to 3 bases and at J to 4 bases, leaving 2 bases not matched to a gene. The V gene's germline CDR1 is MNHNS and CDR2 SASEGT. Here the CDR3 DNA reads TGTGCCAGCAGTGAGCAGCGGGAGTACAATGAGCAGTTCTTC. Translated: CASSEQREYNEQFF.

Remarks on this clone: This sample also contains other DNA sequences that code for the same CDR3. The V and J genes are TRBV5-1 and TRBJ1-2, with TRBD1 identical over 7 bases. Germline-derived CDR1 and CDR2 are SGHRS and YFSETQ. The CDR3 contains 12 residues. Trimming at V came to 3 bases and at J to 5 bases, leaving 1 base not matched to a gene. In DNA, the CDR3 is TGCGCCAGCAGCTCACAGGGGTATGGCTACACCTTC. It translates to CASSSQGYGYTF.

The CDR3 DNA reads TGTGCCAGCAGTGAACAGGGGGGTTACGAGCAGTACGTC. The encoded protein is CASSEQGGYEQYV. The V and J genes are TRBV6-1 and TRBJ2-7; TRBD1 might be the D (7 bases). The CDR3 is 13 residues long. V lost 2 bases and J 4 bases, leaving 9 bases between the germline ends. CDR1 and CDR2 from the germline V gene are MNHNS and SASEGT.

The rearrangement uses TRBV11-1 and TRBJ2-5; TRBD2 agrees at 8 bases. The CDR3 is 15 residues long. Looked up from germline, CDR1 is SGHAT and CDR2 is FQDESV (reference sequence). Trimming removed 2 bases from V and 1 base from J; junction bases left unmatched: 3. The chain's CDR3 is CASSLSGGLQETQYF. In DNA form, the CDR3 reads TGTGCCAGCAGCTTAAGCGGGGGCCTCCAAGAGACCCAGTACTTC.

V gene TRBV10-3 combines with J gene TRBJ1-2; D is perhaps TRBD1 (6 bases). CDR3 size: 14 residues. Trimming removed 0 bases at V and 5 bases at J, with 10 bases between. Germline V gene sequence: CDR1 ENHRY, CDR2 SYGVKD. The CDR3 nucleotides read TGTGCCATCAGTGAGTCAAGGACAGCATATGGCTACACCTTC. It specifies CAISESRTAYGYTF.

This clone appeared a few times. CDR3 protein: CASSNRTGGTEAFF. The CDR3 DNA reads TGTGCCAGCAGCAACCGGACAGGGGGCACTGAAGCTTTCTTT. This chain joins TRBV21-1 and TRBJ1-1; the table assigns TRBD1, which was not confirmed against the DNA. TRBV21-1 is a known pseudogene. The CDR3 has 14 residues.

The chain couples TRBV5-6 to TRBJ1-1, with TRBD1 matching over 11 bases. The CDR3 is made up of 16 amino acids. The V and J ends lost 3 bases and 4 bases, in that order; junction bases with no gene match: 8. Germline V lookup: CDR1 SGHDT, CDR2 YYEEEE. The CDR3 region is CASSSLMGQGGTEAFF. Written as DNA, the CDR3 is TGTGCCAGCAGCTCCCTCATGGGACAGGGGGGCACTGAAGCTTTCTTT.

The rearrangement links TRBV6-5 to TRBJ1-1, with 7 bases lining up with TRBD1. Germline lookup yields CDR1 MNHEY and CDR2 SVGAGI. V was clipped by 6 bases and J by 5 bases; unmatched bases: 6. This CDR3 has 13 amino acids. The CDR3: CASRTRGTTEAFF. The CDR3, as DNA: TGTGCCAGCAGAACCAGGGGGACTACTGAAGCTTTCTTT.

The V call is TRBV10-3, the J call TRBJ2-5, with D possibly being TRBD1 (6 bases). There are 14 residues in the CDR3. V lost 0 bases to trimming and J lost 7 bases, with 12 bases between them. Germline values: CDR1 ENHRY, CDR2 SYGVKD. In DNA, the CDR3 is TGTGCCATCAGTGAGTCCACAGGGATGGGGACCCAGTACTTC. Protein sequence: CAISESTGMGTQYF.

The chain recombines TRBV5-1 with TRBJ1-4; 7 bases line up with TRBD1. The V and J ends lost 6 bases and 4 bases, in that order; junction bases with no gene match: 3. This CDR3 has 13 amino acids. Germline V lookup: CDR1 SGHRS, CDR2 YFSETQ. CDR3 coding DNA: TGCGCCAGCACCCAGGGGGGTAATGAAAAACTGTTTTTT. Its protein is CASTQGGNEKLFF. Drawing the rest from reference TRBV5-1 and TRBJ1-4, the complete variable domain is KAGVTQTPRYLIKTRGQQVTLSCSPISGHRSVSWYQQTPGQGLQFLFEYFSETQRNKGNFPGRFSGRQFSNSRSEMNVSTLELGDSALYLCASTQGGNEKLFFGSGTQLSVL.

The CDR3 reads CASSPRPGGLLRETQYF. In DNA form, the CDR3 reads TGTGCCAGCAGCCCGCGCCCCGGGGGACTCCTCAGAGAGACCCAGTACTTC. The chain joins TRBV3-1 (or the pseudogene TRBV3-2) to TRBJ2-5, with a possible D match to TRBD2 (6 bases). Germline V gene sequence: CDR1 LGHDT, CDR2 YNNKEL (reference sequence). The CDR3 runs to 17 residues. Trimming took off 4 bases at V and 4 bases at J, with 22 bases between the two ends.

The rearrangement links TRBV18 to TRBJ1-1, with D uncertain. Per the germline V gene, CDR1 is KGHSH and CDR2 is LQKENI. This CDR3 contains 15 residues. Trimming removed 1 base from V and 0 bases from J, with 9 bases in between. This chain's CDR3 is CASSPLNKMNTEAFF. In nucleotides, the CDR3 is TGTGCCAGCTCACCACTTAACAAGATGAACACTGAAGCTTTCTTT.

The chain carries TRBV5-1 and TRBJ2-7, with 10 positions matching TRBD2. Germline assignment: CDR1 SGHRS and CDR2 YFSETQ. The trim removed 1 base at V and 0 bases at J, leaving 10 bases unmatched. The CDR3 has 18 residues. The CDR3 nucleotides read TGCGCCAGCAGCTTGATCGGACTAGCGGCGGCCCCCTCCTACGAGCAGTACTTC. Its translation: CASSLIGLAAAPSYEQYF.

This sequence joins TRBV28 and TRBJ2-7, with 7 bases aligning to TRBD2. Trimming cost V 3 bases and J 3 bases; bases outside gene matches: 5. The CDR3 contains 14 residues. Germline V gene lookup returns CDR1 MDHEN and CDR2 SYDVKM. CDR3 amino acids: CASSLGGLSYEQYF. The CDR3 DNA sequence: TGTGCCAGCAGTTTGGGGGGGTTAAGCTACGAGCAGTACTTC.

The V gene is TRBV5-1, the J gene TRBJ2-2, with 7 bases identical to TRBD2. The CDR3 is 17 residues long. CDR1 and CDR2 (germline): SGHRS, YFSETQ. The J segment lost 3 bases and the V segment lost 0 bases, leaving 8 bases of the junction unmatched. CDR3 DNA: TGCGCCAGCAGCTTGGAGCCCCGGGGGAGGGACACCGGGGAGCTGTTTTTT. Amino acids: CASSLEPRGRDTGELFF.

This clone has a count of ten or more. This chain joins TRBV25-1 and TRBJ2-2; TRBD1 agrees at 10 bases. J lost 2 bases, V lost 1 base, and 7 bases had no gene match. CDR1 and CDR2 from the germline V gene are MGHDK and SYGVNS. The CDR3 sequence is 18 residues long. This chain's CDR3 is CASSEFGRDRGNTGELFF. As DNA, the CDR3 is TGTGCCAGCAGTGAATTTGGCAGGGACAGGGGAAACACCGGGGAGCTGTTTTTT.

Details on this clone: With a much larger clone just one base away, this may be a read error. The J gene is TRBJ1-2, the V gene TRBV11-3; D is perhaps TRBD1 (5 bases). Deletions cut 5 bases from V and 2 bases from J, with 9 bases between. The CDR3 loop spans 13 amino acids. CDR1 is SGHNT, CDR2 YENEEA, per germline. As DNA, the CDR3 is TGTGCCAGCAGCCCCGGGGGGAACTATGGCTACACCTTC. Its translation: CASSPGGNYGYTF. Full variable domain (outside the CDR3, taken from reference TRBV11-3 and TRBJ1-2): EAGVVQSPRYKIIEKKQPVAFWCNPISGHNTLYWYLQNLGQGPELLIRYENEEAVDDSQLPKDRFSAERLKGVDSTLKIQPAELGDSAVYLCASSPGGNYGYTFGSGTRLTVV.